The source of this T cell receptor beta chain is a study of blood T cell dynamics during melanoma immunotherapy. Overall study: Standard first-line treatment here was pembrolizumab or nivolumab plus ipilimumab in metastatic melanoma. General observations from the study: At W3, later disease-control patients showed bifurcated PBMC repertoire changes, unlike progressors.

Germline CDR1 reads SGDLS; CDR2 reads YYNGEE. The CDR3 sequence is 15 residues long. Trimming cost V 5 bases and J 4 bases, with 15 bases left between them. For this clone: The antigen is unknown.

As to time point: week 3, after first cycle of checkpoint inhibitor. Samples come from before therapy and from week 3 after the first blockade cycle. Disease control meant complete response, partial response or stable disease at 12 weeks. Only in-frame clones appear in the TCRdb table, and some are missing; sequencing was by immunoSEQ multiplex PCR. The sample lists 15,000 or so clones; 87% were seen once. The J gene is TRBJ2-2, the V gene TRBV9; D uncertain. This receptor was identified in a human donor with melanoma. Sequenced here: blood, sampled from a patient treated with checkpoint blockade. CDR3 protein: CASSPTRLATGELFF. The CDR3 DNA sequence: TGTGCCAGCAGTCCTACTCGACTCGCCACCGGGGAGCTGTTTTTT.